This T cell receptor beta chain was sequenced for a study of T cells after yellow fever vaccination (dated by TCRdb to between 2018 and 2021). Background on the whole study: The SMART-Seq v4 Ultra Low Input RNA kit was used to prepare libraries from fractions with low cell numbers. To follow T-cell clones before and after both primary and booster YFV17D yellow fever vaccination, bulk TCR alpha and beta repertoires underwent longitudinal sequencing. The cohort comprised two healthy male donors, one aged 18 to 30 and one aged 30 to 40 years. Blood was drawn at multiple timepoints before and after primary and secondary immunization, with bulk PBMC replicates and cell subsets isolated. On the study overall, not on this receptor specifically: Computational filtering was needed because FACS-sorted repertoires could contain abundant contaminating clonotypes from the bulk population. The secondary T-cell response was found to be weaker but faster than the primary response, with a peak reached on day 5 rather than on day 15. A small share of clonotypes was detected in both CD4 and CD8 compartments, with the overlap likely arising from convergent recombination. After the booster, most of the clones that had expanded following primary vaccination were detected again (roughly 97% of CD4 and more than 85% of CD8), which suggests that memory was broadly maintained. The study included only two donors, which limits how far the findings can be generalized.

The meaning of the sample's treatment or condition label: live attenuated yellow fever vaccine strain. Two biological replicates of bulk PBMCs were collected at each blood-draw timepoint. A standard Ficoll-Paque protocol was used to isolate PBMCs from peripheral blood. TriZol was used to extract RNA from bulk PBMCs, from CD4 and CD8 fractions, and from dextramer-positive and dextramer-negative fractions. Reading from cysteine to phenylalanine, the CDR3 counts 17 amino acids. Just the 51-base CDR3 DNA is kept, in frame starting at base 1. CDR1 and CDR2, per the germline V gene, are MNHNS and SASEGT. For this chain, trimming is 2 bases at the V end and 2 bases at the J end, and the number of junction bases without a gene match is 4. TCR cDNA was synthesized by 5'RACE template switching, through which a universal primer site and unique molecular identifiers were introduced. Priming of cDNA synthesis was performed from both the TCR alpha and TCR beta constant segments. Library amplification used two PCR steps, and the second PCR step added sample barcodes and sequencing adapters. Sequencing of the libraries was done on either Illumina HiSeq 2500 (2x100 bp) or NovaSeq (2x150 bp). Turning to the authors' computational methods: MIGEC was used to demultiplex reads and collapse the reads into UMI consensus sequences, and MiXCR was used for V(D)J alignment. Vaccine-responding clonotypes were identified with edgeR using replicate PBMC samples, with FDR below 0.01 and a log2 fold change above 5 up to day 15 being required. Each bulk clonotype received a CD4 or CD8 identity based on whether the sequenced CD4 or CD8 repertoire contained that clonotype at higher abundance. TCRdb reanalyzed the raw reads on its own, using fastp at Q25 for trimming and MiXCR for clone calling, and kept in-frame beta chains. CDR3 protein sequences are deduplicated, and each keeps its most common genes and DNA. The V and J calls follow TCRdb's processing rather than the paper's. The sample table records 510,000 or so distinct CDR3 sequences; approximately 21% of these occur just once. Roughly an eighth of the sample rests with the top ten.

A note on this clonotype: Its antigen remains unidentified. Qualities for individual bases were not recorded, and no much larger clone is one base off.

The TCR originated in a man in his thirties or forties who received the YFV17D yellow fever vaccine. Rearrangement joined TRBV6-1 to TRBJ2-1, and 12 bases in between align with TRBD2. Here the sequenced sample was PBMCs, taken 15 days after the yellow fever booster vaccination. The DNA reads TGTGCCAGCAGTGAACGACTAGCGGGAGATACCTACAATGAGCAGTTCTTC. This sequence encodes CASSERLAGDTYNEQFF.